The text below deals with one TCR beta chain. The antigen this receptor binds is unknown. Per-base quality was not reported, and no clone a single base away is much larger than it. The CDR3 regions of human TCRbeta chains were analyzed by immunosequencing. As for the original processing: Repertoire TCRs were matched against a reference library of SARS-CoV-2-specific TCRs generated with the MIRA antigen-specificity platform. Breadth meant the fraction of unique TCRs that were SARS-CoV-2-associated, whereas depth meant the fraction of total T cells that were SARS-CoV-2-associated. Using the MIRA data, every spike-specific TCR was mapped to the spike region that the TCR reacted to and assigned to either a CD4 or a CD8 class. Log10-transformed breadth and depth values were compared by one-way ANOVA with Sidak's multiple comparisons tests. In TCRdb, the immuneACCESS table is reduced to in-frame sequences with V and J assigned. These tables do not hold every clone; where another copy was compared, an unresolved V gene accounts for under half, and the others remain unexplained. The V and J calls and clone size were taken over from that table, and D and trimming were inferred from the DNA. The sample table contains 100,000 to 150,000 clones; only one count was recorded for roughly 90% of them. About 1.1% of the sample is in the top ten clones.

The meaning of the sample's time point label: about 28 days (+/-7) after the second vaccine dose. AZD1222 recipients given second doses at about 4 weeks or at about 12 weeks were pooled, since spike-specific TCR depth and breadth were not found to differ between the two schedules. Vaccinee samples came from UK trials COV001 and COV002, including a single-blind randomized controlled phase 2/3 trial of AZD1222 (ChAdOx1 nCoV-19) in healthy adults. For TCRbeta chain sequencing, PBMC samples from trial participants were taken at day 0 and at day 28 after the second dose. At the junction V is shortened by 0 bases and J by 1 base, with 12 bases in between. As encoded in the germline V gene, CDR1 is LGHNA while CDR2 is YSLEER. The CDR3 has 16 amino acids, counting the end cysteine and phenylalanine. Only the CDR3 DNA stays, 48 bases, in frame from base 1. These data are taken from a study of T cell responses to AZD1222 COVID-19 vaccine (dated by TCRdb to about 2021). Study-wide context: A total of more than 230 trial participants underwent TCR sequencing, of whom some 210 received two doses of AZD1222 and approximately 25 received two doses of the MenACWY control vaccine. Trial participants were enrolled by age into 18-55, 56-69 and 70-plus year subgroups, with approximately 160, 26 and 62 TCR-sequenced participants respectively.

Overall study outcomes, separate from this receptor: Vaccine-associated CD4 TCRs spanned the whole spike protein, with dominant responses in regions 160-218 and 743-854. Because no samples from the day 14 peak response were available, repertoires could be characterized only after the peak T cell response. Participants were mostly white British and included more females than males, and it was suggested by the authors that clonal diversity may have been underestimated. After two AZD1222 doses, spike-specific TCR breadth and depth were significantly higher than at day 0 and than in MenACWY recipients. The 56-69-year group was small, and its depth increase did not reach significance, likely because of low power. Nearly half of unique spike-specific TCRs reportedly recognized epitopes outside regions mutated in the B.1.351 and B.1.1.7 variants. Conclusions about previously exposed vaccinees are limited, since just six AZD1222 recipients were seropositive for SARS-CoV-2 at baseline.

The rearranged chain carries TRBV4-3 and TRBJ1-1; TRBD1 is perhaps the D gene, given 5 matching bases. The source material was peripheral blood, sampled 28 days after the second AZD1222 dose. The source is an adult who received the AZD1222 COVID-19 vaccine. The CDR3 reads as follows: CASSQEIGARNTEAFF. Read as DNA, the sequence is TGCGCCAGCAGCCAAGAGATTGGGGCCCGGAACACTGAAGCTTTCTTT.